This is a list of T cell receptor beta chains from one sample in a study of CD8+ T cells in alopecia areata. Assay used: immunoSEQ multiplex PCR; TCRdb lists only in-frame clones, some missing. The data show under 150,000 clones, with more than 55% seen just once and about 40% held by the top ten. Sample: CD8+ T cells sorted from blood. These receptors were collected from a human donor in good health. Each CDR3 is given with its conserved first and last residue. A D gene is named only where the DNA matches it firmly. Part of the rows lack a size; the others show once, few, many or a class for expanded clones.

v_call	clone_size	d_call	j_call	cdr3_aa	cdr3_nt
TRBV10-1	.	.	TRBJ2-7	CASSAGIYEQYF	TGCGCCAGCAGTGCGGGGATCTACGAGCAGTACTTC
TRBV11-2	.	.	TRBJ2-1	CASSSGQYNEQFF	TGTGCCAGCAGCTCAGGACAGTACAATGAGCAGTTCTTC
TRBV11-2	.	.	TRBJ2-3	CASSSTVWPGTDTQYF	TGTGCCAGCAGCTCAACGGTCTGGCCGGGCACAGATACGCAGTATTTT
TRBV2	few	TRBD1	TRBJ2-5	CASSEGDRFPGETQYF	TGTGCCAGCAGTGAAGGGGACAGGTTTCCCGGGGAGACCCAGTACTTC
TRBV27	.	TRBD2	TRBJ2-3	CASREYSGAVTDTQYF	TGTGCCAGCAGAGAATACAGCGGGGCGGTGACAGATACGCAGTATTTT
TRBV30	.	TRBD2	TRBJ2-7	CAWSPSSGIYEQYF	TGTGCCTGGAGTCCCTCTAGCGGGATCTACGAGCAGTACTTC
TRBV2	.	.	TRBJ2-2	CASRGPPGELFF	TGTGCCAGCAGAGGACCACCCGGGGAGCTGTTTTTT
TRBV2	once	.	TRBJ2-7	CASSGDGYEQYF	TGTGCCAGCAGTGGGGATGGCTACGAGCAGTACTTC
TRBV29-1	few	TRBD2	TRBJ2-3	CSVRGLAGGLSTDTQYF	TGCAGCGTCAGAGGACTAGCGGGAGGTCTCAGCACAGATACGCAGTATTTT
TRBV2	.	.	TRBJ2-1	CASSESRADEQFF	TGTGCCAGCAGTGAAAGCAGAGCGGATGAGCAGTTCTTC
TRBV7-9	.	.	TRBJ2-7	CASSPLSQYEQYF	TGTGCCAGCAGCCCCCTCTCACAGTACGAGCAGTACTTC
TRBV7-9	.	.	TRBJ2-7	CASSLDSPQGSNYEQYF	TGTGCCAGCAGTCTAGACTCACCCCAGGGTAGTAACTACGAGCAGTACTTC
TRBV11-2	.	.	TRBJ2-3	CASSQGGGVPDTQYF	TGTGCCAGCAGCCAAGGGGGAGGGGTCCCAGATACGCAGTATTTT
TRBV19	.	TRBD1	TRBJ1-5	CASTRDRAGGNQPQHF	TGTGCCAGTACACGGGACAGGGCGGGGGGCAATCAGCCCCAGCATTTT
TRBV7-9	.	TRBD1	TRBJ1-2	CASSFTGTGESNYGYTF	TGTGCCAGCAGCTTTACCGGGACAGGGGAATCTAACTATGGCTACACCTTC
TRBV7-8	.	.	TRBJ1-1	CASSFGPLVAEAFF	TGTGCCAGCAGCTTCGGGCCCTTGGTGGCTGAAGCTTTCTTT
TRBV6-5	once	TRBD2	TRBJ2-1	CASGETSNDNEQFF	TGTGCCAGCGGAGAGACTAGCAATGACAATGAGCAGTTCTTC
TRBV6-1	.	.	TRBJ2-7	CASSERDPHYEQYF	TGTGCCAGCAGTGAGAGAGACCCACACTACGAGCAGTACTTC
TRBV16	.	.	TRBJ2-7	CASSPGGAYEQYF	TGTGCCAGCAGCCCAGGGGGGGCCTACGAGCAGTACTTC
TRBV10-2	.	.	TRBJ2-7	CASSESLIYEQYF	TGCGCCAGCAGTGAGTCGCTGATATACGAGCAGTACTTC
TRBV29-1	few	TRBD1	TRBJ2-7	CSVEAPGTAYEQYF	TGCAGCGTTGAGGCCCCCGGGACAGCCTACGAGCAGTACTTC
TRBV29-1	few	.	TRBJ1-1	CSVDSGVAEAFF	TGCAGCGTTGATAGTGGGGTCGCTGAAGCTTTCTTT
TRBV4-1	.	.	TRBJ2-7	CASSRDVVGEQYF	TGCGCCAGCAGCCGGGACGTGGTGGGCGAGCAGTACTTC
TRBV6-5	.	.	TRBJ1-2	CASSYPGHGYTF	TGTGCCAGCAGTTACCCAGGGCACGGCTACACCTTC
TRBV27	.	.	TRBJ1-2	CASSGRGHYGYTF	TGTGCCAGCAGTGGCAGAGGCCACTATGGCTACACCTTC
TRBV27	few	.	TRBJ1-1	CASNLRANTEAFF	TGTGCCAGCAATCTCAGGGCGAACACTGAAGCTTTCTTT
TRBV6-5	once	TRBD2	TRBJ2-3	CASSYGREVDTQYF	TGTGCCAGCAGTTACGGGCGGGAGGTGGATACGCAGTATTTT
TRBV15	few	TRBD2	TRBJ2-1	CATNGGLADNEQFF	TGTGCCACAAACGGGGGACTAGCGGACAATGAGCAGTTCTTC
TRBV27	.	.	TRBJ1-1	CASSIQGNTEAFF	TGTGCCAGCAGTATCCAGGGGAACACTGAAGCTTTCTTT
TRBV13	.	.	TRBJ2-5	CASMLRGAETQYF	TGTGCCAGCATGCTTAGGGGCGCCGAGACCCAGTACTTC
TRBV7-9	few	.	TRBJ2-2	CATRSTNTGELFF	TGTGCCACCCGGAGTACGAACACCGGGGAGCTGTTTTTT
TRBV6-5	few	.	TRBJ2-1	CASSDGWAGEQFF	TGTGCCAGCAGTGACGGGTGGGCCGGCGAGCAGTTCTTC
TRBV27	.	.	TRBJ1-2	CASRDSFGYTF	TGTGCCAGCAGGGATTCGTTTGGCTACACCTTC
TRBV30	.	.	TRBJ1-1	CAWRWNTEAFF	TGTGCCTGGAGGTGGAACACTGAAGCTTTCTTT
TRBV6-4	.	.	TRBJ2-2	CASSDKYGGGTGELFF	TGTGCCAGCAGTGACAAGTACGGGGGTGGCACCGGGGAGCTGTTTTTT
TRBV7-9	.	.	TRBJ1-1	CASNRLLGDEAFF	TGTGCCAGCAACCGCCTGTTGGGGGATGAAGCTTTCTTT
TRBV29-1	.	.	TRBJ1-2	CSVGTSTYGYTF	TGCAGCGTGGGGACCTCAACATATGGCTACACCTTC
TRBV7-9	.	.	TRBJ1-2	CASSRGTERNGYTF	TGTGCCAGCAGCCGTGGGACCGAGAGGAATGGCTACACCTTC
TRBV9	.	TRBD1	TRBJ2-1	CASSVGGTVTNEQFF	TGTGCCAGCAGCGTAGGAGGGACAGTGACCAATGAGCAGTTCTTC
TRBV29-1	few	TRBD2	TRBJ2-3	CSVSGGSTDTQYF	TGCAGCGTTTCGGGAGGGAGCACAGATACGCAGTATTTT
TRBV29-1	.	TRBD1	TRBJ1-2	CSVEELGRQGRYGYTF	TGCAGCGTTGAAGAGTTGGGCCGACAGGGTCGGTATGGCTACACCTTC
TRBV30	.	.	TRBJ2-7	CAWSVLLSYEQYF	TGTGCCTGGAGTGTTCTCCTCTCCTACGAGCAGTACTTC
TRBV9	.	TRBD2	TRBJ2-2	CASSDRLAGQNTGELFF	TGTGCCAGCAGCGACCGACTAGCGGGACAGAACACCGGGGAGCTGTTTTTT
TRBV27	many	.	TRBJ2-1	CASSLAGNLGNEQFF	TGTGCCAGCAGTTTAGCGGGAAATTTAGGTAATGAGCAGTTCTTC